This note documents a single T cell receptor beta chain sequence. The source of the sample is a study of blood T cell repertoires in COVID-19. Study processing details: Nucleated cell number was recorded as an estimate derived from reference gene primer amplification. Only in-frame clones appear in the TCRdb table, and some are missing; sequencing was by immunoSEQ multiplex PCR. V and J calls and clone size are as listed in that table; D and trimming were resolved from the DNA. Counted here are about 260,000 clones, roughly 90% occurring once; the ten biggest clones make up under 4.5%. Trimming shortened V by 8 bases and J by 2 bases, and 10 bases separated the two germline ends. The CDR3 extends over 12 amino acids.

The receptor comes from a man aged 55 to 70 who had recovered from COVID-19. The rearrangement uses TRBV12-3 or TRBV12-4 and TRBJ2-7, with D unclear. The sequenced sample was peripheral blood. CDR3 amino acids: CASARGTYEQYF. Here the CDR3 DNA reads TGTGCCAGCGCTCGAGGCACCTACGAGCAGTACTTC.